The clone carrying this T cell receptor (beta chain) appeared many times. TCRdb itself ran the reads through MiXCR, one entry per CDR3 protein. The data hold over 150,000 distinct CDR3 sequences, with 14% observed a single time. This entry comes from a study of T cell repertoires in cytomegalovirus infection. The V and J ends lost 6 bases and 3 bases respectively, with 21 bases between them. The CDR3 consists of 17 residues. Sequencing input: PBMCs. This clonotype was sampled from a human donor in good health (CMV status not recorded). Some clones in this sample may be carry-over from other donors' samples. The chain carries TRBV12-3 or TRBV12-4 and TRBJ2-1; TRBD1 is a possible D gene (6 bases). The DNA of the CDR3 is TGTGCCAGCAGCCTTATTCCCGGGACAAGGATCTACAATGAGCAGTTCTTC. Its translation is CASSLIPGTRIYNEQFF.